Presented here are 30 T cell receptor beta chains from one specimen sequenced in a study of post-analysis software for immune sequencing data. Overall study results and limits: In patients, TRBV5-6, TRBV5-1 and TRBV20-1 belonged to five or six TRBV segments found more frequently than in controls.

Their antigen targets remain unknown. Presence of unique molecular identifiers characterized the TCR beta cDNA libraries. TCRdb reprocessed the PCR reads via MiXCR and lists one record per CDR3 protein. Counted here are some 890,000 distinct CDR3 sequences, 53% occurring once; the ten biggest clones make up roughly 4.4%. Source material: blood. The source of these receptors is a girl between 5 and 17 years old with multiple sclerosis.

This chain's CDR3 is CASTWTGNTEAFF. The CDR3 region has the DNA TGTGCCAGCACATGGACGGGGAACACTGAAGCTTTCTTT. The rearrangement joins TRBV7-9 to TRBJ1-1; D uncertain. Trimming removed 7 bases from V and 1 base from J, with 10 bases in between. There are 13 residues in the CDR3. Per the germline V gene, CDR1 is SEHNR and CDR2 is FQNEAQ (reference sequence).

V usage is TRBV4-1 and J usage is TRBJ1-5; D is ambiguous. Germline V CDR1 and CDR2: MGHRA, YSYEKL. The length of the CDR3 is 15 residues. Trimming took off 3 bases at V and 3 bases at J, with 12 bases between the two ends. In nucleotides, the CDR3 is TGCGCCAGCAGCCACCCTCCGAGCCCCAATCAGCCCCAGCATTTT. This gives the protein CASSHPPSPNQPQHF.

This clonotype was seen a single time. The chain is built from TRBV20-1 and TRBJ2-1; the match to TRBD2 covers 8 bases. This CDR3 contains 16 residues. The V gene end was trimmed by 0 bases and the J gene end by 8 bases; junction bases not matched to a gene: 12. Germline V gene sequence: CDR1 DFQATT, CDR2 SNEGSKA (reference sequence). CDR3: CSARDPGGRSMDEQFF. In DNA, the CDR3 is TGCAGTGCTAGAGATCCCGGCGGGAGGTCGATGGATGAGCAGTTCTTC.

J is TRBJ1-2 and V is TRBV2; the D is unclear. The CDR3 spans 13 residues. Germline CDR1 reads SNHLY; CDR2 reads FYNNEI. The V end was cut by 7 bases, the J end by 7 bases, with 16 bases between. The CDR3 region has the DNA TGTGCCAGCACCCAAGACGGTTCGGGTGGCTACACCTTC. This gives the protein CASTQDGSGGYTF.

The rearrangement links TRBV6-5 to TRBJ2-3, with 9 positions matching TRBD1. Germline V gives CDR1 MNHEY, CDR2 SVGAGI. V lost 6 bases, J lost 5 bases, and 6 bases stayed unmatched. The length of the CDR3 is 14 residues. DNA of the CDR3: TGTGCCAGCAGAGCCGGACAGGGGCAAGATACGCAGTATTTT. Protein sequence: CASRAGQGQDTQYF.

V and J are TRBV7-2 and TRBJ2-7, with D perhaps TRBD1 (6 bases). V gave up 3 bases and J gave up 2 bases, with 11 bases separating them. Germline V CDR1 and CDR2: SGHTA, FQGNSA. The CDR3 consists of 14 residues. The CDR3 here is CASSFDRYTYEQYF. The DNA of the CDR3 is TGTGCCAGCAGCTTTGACAGGTATACCTACGAGCAGTACTTC.

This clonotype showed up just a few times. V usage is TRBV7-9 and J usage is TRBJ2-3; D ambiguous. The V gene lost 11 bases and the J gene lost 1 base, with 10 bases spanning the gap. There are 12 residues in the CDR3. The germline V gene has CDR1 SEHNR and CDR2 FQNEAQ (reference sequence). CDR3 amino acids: CALAARTDTQYF. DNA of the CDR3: TGTGCCCTGGCAGCTCGCACAGATACGCAGTATTTT.

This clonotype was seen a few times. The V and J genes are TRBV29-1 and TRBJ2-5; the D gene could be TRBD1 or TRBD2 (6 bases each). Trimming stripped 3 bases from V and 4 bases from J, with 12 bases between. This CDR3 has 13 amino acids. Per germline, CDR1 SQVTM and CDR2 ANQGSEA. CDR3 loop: CSVDRLGGETQYF. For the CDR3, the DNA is TGCAGCGTTGACCGACTAGGGGGAGAGACCCAGTACTTC.

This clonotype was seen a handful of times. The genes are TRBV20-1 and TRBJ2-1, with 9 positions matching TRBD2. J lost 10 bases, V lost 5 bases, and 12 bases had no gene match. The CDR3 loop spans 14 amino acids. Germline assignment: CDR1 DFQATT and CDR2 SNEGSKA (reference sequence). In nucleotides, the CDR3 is TGCAGTGCTGCAGAGGTTAGCGGGAGTGGGGAGCAGTTCTTC. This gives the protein CSAAEVSGSGEQFF.

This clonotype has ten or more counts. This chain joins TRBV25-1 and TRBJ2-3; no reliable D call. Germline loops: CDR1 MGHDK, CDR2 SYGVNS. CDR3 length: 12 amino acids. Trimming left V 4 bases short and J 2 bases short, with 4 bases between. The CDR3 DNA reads TGTGCCAGCAGTGCCCTCACAGATACGCAGTATTTT. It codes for CASSALTDTQYF. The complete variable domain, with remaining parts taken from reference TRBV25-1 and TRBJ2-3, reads EADIYQTPRYLVIGTGKKITLECSQTMGHDKMYWYQQDPGMELHLIHYSYGVNSTEKGDLSSESTVSRIRTEHFPLTLESARPSHTSQYLCASSALTDTQYFGPGTRLTVL.

The CDR3 nucleotides read TGTGCCAGCAGCTTAACTGGCAGGGAGGGAGATACGCAGTATTTT. Protein sequence: CASSLTGREGDTQYF. The V and J genes are TRBV7-3 and TRBJ2-3; 7 nucleotides agree with TRBD2. Trimming at V came to 0 bases and at J to 5 bases, leaving 5 bases not matched to a gene. CDR1 SGHTA and CDR2 FQGTGA come from the germline V gene. CDR3 length: 15 residues.

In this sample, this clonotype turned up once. CDR3 coding DNA: TGCGCCAGCAGCTACGAACCGGGTAACTACAATGAGCAGTTCTTC. Translation gives CASSYEPGNYNEQFF. This rearrangement joins TRBV5-1 to TRBJ2-1; no definite D call. CDR1 SGHRS and CDR2 YFSETQ come from the germline V gene. The CDR3 spans 15 residues. V dropped 3 bases and J dropped 3 bases, with 13 bases sitting between them.

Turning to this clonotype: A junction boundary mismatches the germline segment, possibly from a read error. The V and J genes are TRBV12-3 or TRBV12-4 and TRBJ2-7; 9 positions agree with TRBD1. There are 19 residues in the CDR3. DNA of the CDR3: TGTGCCAGCAGTTTAGATTGGGAATGGGGACAGGGATTGTCCTACGAGCGGTACTTC. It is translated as CASSLDWEWGQGLSYERYF.

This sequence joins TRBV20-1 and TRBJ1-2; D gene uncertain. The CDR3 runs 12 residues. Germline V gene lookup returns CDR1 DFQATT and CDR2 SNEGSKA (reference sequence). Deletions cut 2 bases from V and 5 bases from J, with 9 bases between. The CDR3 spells CSARLTYYGYTF. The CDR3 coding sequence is TGCAGTGCTAGATTGACCTATTATGGCTACACCTTC.

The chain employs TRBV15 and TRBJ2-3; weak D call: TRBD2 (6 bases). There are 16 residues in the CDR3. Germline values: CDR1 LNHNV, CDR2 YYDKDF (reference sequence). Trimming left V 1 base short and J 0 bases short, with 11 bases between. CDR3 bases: TGTGCCACCAGCAGAGGGTCGGGGACTAGCACAGATACGCAGTATTTT. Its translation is CATSRGSGTSTDTQYF.

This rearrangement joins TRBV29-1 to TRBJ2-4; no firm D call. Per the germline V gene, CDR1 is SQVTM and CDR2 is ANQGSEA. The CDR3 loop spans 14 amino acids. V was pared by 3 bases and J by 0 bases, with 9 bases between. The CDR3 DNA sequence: TGCAGCGTTGAGGGCACCTTAGCCAAAAACATTCAGTACTTC. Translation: CSVEGTLAKNIQYF. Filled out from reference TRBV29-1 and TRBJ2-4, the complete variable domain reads SAVISQKPSRDICQRGTSLTIQCQVDSQVTMMFWYRQQPGQSLTLIATANQGSEATYESGFVIDKFPISRPNLTFSTLTVSNMSPEDSSIYLCSVEGTLAKNIQYFGAGTRLSVL.

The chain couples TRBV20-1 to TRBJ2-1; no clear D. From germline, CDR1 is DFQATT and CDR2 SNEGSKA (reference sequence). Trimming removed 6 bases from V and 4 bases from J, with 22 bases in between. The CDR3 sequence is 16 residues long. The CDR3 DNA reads TGCAGTGCCACACTGCGCCGGGCCGGAAGGTACAATGAGCAGTTCTTC. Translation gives CSATLRRAGRYNEQFF.

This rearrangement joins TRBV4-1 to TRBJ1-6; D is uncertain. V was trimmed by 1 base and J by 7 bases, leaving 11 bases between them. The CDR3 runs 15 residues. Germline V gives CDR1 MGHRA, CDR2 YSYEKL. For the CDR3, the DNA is TGCGCCAGCAGCCAAGGTTTAACCTCCAATTCACCCCTCCACTTT. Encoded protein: CASSQGLTSNSPLHF.

The CDR3 loop is CATSEDPLAGGAYEQYF. CDR3 DNA: TGTGCCACCAGTGAAGACCCACTAGCGGGAGGCGCCTACGAGCAGTACTTC. This sequence joins TRBV24-1 and TRBJ2-7, with 12 bases identical to TRBD2. Trimming cost V 4 bases and J 2 bases; bases outside gene matches: 8. This CDR3 comprises 17 residues. Germline-derived CDR1 and CDR2 are KGHDR and SFDVKD.

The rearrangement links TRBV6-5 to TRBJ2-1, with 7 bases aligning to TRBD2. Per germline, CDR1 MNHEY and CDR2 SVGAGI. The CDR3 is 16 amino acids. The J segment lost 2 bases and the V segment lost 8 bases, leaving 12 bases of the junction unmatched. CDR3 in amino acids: CASGTGREPPYNEQFF. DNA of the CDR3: TGTGCCAGCGGGACTGGGAGGGAACCCCCCTACAATGAGCAGTTCTTC.

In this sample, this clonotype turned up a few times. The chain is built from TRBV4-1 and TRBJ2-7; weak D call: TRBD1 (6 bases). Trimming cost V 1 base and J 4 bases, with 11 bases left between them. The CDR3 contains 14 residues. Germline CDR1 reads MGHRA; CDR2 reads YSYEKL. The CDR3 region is CASSQVPQGYEQYF. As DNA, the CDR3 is TGCGCCAGCAGCCAAGTCCCCCAGGGGTACGAGCAGTACTTC.

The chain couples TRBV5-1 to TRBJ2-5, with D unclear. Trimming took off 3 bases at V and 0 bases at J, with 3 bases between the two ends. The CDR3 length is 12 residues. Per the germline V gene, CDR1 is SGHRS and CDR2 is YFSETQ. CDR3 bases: TGCGCCAGCAGCTGGAACCAAGAGACCCAGTACTTC. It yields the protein CASSWNQETQYF.

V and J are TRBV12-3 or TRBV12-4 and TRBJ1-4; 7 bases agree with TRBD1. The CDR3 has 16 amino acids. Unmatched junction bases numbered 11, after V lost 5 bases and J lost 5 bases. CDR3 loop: CASSTRSGTENEKLFF. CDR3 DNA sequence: TGTGCCAGCAGTACCCGATCCGGGACAGAAAATGAAAAACTGTTTTTT.

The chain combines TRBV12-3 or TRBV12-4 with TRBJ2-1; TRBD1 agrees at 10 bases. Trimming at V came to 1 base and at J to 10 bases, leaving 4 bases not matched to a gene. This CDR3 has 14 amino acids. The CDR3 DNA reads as TGTGCCAGCAGTTTAGGACAGGGGGCTACGGAGCAGTTCTTC. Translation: CASSLGQGATEQFF.

The chain's CDR3 is CASSLTGLAGGDAYEQYF. In DNA form, the CDR3 reads TGTGCCAGCAGCTTGACGGGACTAGCGGGAGGAGACGCCTACGAGCAGTACTTC. The chain is built from TRBV11-2 and TRBJ2-7; 15 nucleotides agree with TRBD2. V lost 3 bases to trimming and J lost 2 bases; unmatched junction nucleotides: 8. CDR3 size: 18 residues. CDR1 SGHAT and CDR2 FQNNGV come from the germline V gene.

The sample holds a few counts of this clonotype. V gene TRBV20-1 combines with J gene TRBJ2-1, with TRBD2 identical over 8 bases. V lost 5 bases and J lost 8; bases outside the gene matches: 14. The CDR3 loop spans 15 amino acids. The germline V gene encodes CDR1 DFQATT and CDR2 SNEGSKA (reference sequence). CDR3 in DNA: TGCAGTGCTCCCGGACTAGCCTTTGGTAGCGATGAGCAGTTCTTC. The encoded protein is CSAPGLAFGSDEQFF.

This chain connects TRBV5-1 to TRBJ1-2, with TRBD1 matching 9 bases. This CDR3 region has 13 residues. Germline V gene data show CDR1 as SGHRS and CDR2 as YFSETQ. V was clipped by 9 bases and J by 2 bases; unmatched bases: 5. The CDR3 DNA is TGCGCCACTTCTGGGACAGGGAACTATGGCTACACCTTC. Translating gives CATSGTGNYGYTF.

In DNA form, the CDR3 reads TGTGCCAGCAGTACAACGAGGGGCGGACGGAACTATGGCTACACCTTC. Protein product: CASSTTRGGRNYGYTF. The chain combines TRBV12-3 or TRBV12-4 with TRBJ1-2, with D maybe TRBD1 (5 bases). Trimming removed 5 bases at V and 2 bases at J, with 18 bases between. This CDR3 spans 16 amino acids.

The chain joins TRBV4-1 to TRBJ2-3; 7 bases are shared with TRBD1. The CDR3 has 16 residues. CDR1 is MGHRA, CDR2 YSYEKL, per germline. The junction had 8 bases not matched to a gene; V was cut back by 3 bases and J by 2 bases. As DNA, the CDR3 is TGCGCCAGCAGCCATCTTCCGGGACAGACCACAGATACGCAGTATTTT. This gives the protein CASSHLPGQTTDTQYF.

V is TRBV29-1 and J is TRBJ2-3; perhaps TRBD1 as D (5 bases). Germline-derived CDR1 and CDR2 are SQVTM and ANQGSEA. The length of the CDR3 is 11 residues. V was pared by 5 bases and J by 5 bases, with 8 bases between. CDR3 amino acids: CSVRQGDTQYF. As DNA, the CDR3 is TGCAGCGTTCGCCAGGGAGATACGCAGTATTTT.